The rows below give T cell receptor beta chains drawn from one sample of a study of T cell responses to AZD1222 COVID-19 vaccine. Data came from immunoSEQ multiplex PCR; TCRdb stores just in-frame clones and leaves some out. The data hold around 150,000 clones, with about nine tenths observed a single time. The sequenced sample was peripheral blood, obtained on day 0 of AZD1222 vaccination. The receptor set was obtained from an adult in good health. Both conserved end residues are part of each CDR3. D genes are given only for firm matches. Size tells how often a clone was seen (once, few, many) or the class of an expanded clone, and some rows leave it out.

>TRBV2|.|TRBJ1-1|.
CASSEKGSLRSTEAFF
TGTGCCAGCAGTGAAAAAGGTTCCCTACGGAGCACTGAAGCTTTCTTT
>TRBV6-5|.|TRBJ1-2|TRBD1
CASSSPGQGAGYTF
TGTGCCAGCAGTTCCCCAGGACAGGGGGCAGGCTACACCTTC
>TRBV30|.|TRBJ2-1|.
CAWSRNYEQFF
TGTGCCTGGAGTCGAAACTACGAGCAGTTCTTC
>TRBV7-2|once|TRBJ2-5|TRBD2
CASSRGLAGIQETQYF
TGTGCCAGCAGCCGCGGACTAGCGGGGATACAAGAGACCCAGTACTTC
>TRBV14|.|TRBJ1-1|.
CASRHRAMNTEAFF
TGTGCCAGCAGACATAGGGCCATGAACACTGAAGCTTTCTTT
>TRBV7-8|once|TRBJ1-2|TRBD1
CASSLANRQGGRSGYTF
TGTGCCAGCAGCTTAGCGAACCGACAGGGGGGCCGCTCTGGCTACACCTTC
>TRBV6-1|.|TRBJ2-7|TRBD2
CASEWGAGGFNEQYF
TGTGCCAGCGAATGGGGAGCGGGAGGGTTCAACGAGCAGTACTTC
>TRBV6-2/TRBV6-3|.|TRBJ2-2|.
CASSYSGVAENTGELFF
TGTGCCAGCAGTTACTCGGGTGTAGCGGAGAACACCGGGGAGCTGTTTTTT
>TRBV5-1|.|TRBJ1-1|.
CASSLGVGDTEAFF
TGCGCCAGCAGCTTGGGGGTAGGGGACACTGAAGCTTTCTTT
>TRBV7-8|.|TRBJ2-5|TRBD2
CASGRSGAQETQYF
TGTGCCAGCGGACGTAGCGGGGCGCAAGAGACCCAGTACTTC